Listed below are T cell receptor beta chains from one sample, sequenced in a study of T cell repertoires in cytomegalovirus infection. TCRdb ran MiXCR on the reads and lists one entry per CDR3 protein. The sample includes 270,000 or so distinct CDR3 sequences, over 15% of them seen just once. Sequencing was carried out using CD8+ T cells from PBMCs. All receptors come from a human donor in good health (CMV status not recorded). Some clones in this sample may be carry-over from other donors' samples. CDR3s include the opening cysteine and the closing phenylalanine or tryptophan. The D gene is left open where the match is weak. Size is stated for part of the rows, as once, few or many counts, or as a class when the clone is expanded.

>TRBJ1-5|once|TRBV7-6|TRBD1
TGTGCCAGCAGCCCAAACCCGGACAGGGGACAAGGTCAGCCCCAGCATTTT
CASSPNPDRGQGQPQHF
>TRBJ1-3|many|TRBV7-2|-
TGTGCCAGCAGCTTAGGATCTGGAAACACCATATATTTT
CASSLGSGNTIYF
>TRBJ1-6|few|TRBV5-6|TRBD1
TGTGCCAGCAGCTCCGGGACAGGGACATCACCCCTCCACTTT
CASSSGTGTSPLHF
>TRBJ1-3|few|TRBV19|-
TGTGCCAGTAGTCCCCTCGGGGGCGCTTCTGGAAACACCATATATTTT
CASSPLGGASGNTIYF
>TRBJ2-7|-|TRBV4-1|TRBD1
TGCGCCAGCAGCCATCGGACAGGGGGCTCCTACGAGCAGTACTTC
CASSHRTGGSYEQYF
>TRBJ2-5|few|TRBV7-8|-
TGTGCCAGCAGCACACGAAGAGGGGGTCGAGAGACCCAGTACTTC
CASSTRRGGRETQYF
>TRBJ1-2|-|TRBV13|-
TGTGCCAGCAGCTCGAAGGTCTATGGCTACACCTTC
CASSSKVYGYTF
>TRBJ1-6|few|TRBV10-3|-
TGTGCCATCAAAGACCTCCCGAGCTCCTATAATTCACCCCTCCACTTT
CAIKDLPSSYNSPLHF
>TRBJ2-3|-|TRBV9|-
TGTGCCAGCAGCGTAGTGGAGCAGGGTAGGAGAGATACGCAGTATTTT
CASSVVEQGRRDTQYF
>TRBJ2-1|-|TRBV6-5|TRBD2
TGTGCCAGCAGTCCGGGACTAGGGTACAATGAGCAGTTCTTC
CASSPGLGYNEQFF